Included here is one T cell receptor (beta chain) sequence, with context. Its antigen remains unidentified. One base away there is no much larger clone; base qualities are not given. RNA was extracted using the RNeasy kit, and roughly 0.45 to 1 microgram was reverse transcribed with random hexamers. The immunoSEQ multiplex PCR assay, which covers 54 Vbeta and 13 Jbeta segments, was used to amplify TCR beta CDR3 regions. To correct PCR amplification bias, a synthetic template baseline was used for both primer optimization and computational correction. In the original analysis: Reads were annotated to V, D and J genes per IMGT and analyzed with immunoSEQ Analyzer, keeping only productive sequences. To calculate clonality, Shannon entropy was normalized by log2 of the number of productive unique sequences and then subtracted from one. Public and private clones were assessed among the 100 most prevalent clones of each patient and control. A clone was defined as Susac-specific if it was absent from the healthy and MS cohorts, from about 1,100 published viral clones and from other ImmuneACCESS disease sequences. TCRdb itself trimmed the public reads at Q25 with fastp, ran MiXCR and retained productive beta chains. Duplicate CDR3 protein sequences are folded into a single record with the most common DNA and genes. V and J calls and clone size were set by TCRdb, not the authors. Counted in this sample were hundreds of thousands of distinct CDR3 sequences; 75% to 90% of them appeared once. The biggest ten clones account for roughly 0.17% of the sample.

The data were taken from a study of CD8 T cells in Susac syndrome (dated by TCRdb to about 2019). Describing the broader study: Whether CD8+ T cell activation and differentiation in Susac syndrome was antigen driven was tested using repertoire sequencing. CD8+ T cell repertoire clonality was compared between about a dozen healthy donors, some 14 Susac syndrome patients and around 16 multiple sclerosis patients. The full study reports these points: The number of individuals in the TCR sequencing and HLA analysis was acknowledged as relatively small.

From V the trimming removes 10 bases and from J it removes 0 bases, while the gene matches leave 4 bases of the junction unaccounted for. In the germline V gene, CDR1 corresponds to MDHEN and CDR2 to SYDVKM. Its CDR3 holds 14 amino acids, cysteine through phenylalanine. The CDR3 DNA has 42 bases and is translated from base 1. High-throughput TCR beta sequencing profiled peripheral blood CD8+ and CD4+ T cells from healthy donors, Susac syndrome patients and multiple sclerosis patients. Multiple sclerosis controls were treatment-naive patients with stable or active relapsing-remitting disease fulfilling revised McDonald criteria. Bulk CD8+ and CD4+ T cells were purified magnetically by negative isolation, whereas CD8+ TEMRA cells were enriched by FACS. Blood was collected in EDTA tubes and processed within 24 hours, with PBMCs isolated through density gradient centrifugation. PBMCs destined for TCR sequencing were cryopreserved in liquid nitrogen and later thawed in a 37 °C water bath. The sorted or isolated CD4+, CD8+ and CD8+ TEMRA cells reached a purity of at least 90%.

Sequencing was carried out using CD8+ T cells from PBMCs. The chain uses TRBV28 and TRBJ2-1, with TRBD2 matching 9 junction bases. The sequence came from a human donor with multiple sclerosis. The CDR3 region has the sequence CAILAGASYNEQFF. The DNA sequence is given as TGTGCCATATTAGCGGGGGCCTCCTACAATGAGCAGTTCTTC.